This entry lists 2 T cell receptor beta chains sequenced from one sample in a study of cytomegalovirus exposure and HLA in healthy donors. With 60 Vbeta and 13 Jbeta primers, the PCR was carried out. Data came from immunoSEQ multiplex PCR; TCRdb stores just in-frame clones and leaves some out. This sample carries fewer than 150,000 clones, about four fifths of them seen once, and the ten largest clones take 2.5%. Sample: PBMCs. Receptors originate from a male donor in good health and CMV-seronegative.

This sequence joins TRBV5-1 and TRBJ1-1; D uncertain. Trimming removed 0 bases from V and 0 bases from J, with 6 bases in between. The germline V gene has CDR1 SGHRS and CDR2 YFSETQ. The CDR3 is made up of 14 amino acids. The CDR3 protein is CASSLAFVNTEAFF. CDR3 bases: TGCGCCAGCAGCTTGGCCTTTGTGAACACTGAAGCTTTCTTT.

In DNA, the CDR3 is TGTGCCAGTTATGAACAGGGGGGGAACACTGAAGCTTTCTTT. Encoded protein: CASYEQGGNTEAFF. The J gene is TRBJ1-1, the V gene TRBV6-5; 8 bases match TRBD1. This CDR3 contains 14 residues. Unmatched junction bases numbered 7, after V lost 9 bases and J lost 1 base. In germline, CDR1 is MNHEY, CDR2 SVGAGI.